This TCR beta chain was recovered during a study of shared clonotypes between healthy human individuals. The wider study: Each donor's CD8 memory used one plate, CD8 naive two, each CD4 subset three.

The germline gives CDR1 SEHNR, CDR2 FQNEAQ (reference sequence). The CDR3 extends over 11 amino acids. V was trimmed by 5 bases and J by 0 bases, leaving 2 bases between them. Of note for this clone: Other DNA sequences from this sample encode an identical CDR3 as well.

Naive CD8 cells comprised CD45RO-negative, CCR7-positively selected cells, excluding terminally differentiated effector memory CD45RA+ cells. Donors were healthy HIV-negative adults without recent acute infections or vaccinations. TCRdb keeps only in-frame clones here, not all; method: immunoSEQ multiplex PCR. The table lists approximately 840,000 clones, 90% to 97% of them singletons. Sequenced: naive CD8+ T cells sorted from blood. The TCR sequence derives from a man aged 25 to 45 in good health. V and J are TRBV7-9 and TRBJ2-7, with D hard to call. Here the CDR3 DNA reads TGTGCCAGCAGCCACTCCTACGAGCAGTACTTC. Amino acid sequence: CASSHSYEQYF.